These 32 T cell receptor beta chains came from one sample sequenced in a study of tumor and adjacent non-tumor tissue in lung cancer. Three rounds of nested PCR, following a modified ARM-PCR protocol, produced the TCRbeta library. TCRdb re-called the multiplex PCR reads with MiXCR, one entry per CDR3 protein. The table has 65,000 to 70,000 distinct CDR3 sequences, roughly three fifths seen once. RNA was extracted from bulk tissue without any cell sorting. The sequencing sample was made of lung tumor tissue. These receptors were taken from a man aged 45 to 65 with non-small cell lung cancer.

This clonotype was detected only a few times. The gene calls are TRBV7-9 and TRBJ1-2, with unresolved D. V shed 1 base and J shed 4 bases, with 7 bases lying between them. The CDR3 loop spans 13 amino acids. The germline V gene has CDR1 SEHNR and CDR2 FQNEAQ (reference sequence). Written as DNA, the CDR3 is TGTGCCAGCAGCTTAGAGGTTTCCTATGGCTACACCTTC. It codes for CASSLEVSYGYTF.

At least ten counts were recorded for this clonotype. V is TRBV10-3 and J is TRBJ2-7; 9 bases align to TRBD2. The CDR3 consists of 14 residues. The V gene's germline CDR1 is ENHRY and CDR2 SYGVKD. V dropped 10 bases and J dropped 2; count of bases not matched to a gene: 9. CDR3 coding DNA: TGTGCCACCAAGGAAGCGGGAGGACCCTACGAGCAGTACTTC. Translation: CATKEAGGPYEQYF.

This clonotype was counted many times. The V call is TRBV12-3 or TRBV12-4, the J call TRBJ1-5; D unclear. The ends were cut back, 1 base at V and 3 bases at J, with 10 bases in the middle. CDR3 length: 15 amino acids. The CDR3 nucleotides read TGTGCCAGCAGTTTAGACCCAAATTACAATCAGCCCCAGCATTTT. It codes for CASSLDPNYNQPQHF.

This clonotype was detected many times. The chain couples TRBV14 to TRBJ2-5, with unresolved D. Germline loops: CDR1 SGHDN, CDR2 FVKESK. Deletions cut 5 bases from V and 1 base from J, with 8 bases between. This CDR3 has 13 amino acids. DNA for the CDR3: TGTGCCAGCAGCTACAGCTTCCAAGAGACCCAGTACTTC. Its protein product is CASSYSFQETQYF.

Of note for this clonotype: One base away lies a much larger clone, so this may be a sequencing read error. The chain combines TRBV12-3 or TRBV12-4 with TRBJ2-7; unclear D gene. The CDR3 extends over 12 amino acids. The CDR3 spells CASSQYHYDQYF. DNA of the CDR3: TGTGCCAGCAGTCAATACCACTACGATCAGTACTTC.

Of note for this clonotype: Because the CDR3 is missing its conserved closing phenylalanine or tryptophan, this is likely a read error. Because the CDR3's place on the DNA is in doubt, the DNA is left out and the CDR3 is given as listed by TCRdb. The chain employs TRBV10-2 and TRBJ1-5. Looked up from germline, CDR1 is WSHSY and CDR2 is SAAADI. The CDR3 spans 15 residues, counting both ends. The CDR3: CASSESTLGNQPQHS.

A remark on this clonotype: This could be a read error, since a much larger clone is one nucleotide away. The chain is built from TRBV7-9 and TRBJ2-7, with 9 bases identical to TRBD2. The CDR3 has 15 amino acids. Germline V gene lookup returns CDR1 SEHNR and CDR2 FQNEAQ (reference sequence). The CDR3 loop is CASSLVLAGAYEQCF. CDR3 DNA sequence: TGTGCCAGCAGCTTGGTATTAGCGGGAGCCTACGAGCAGTGCTTC.

This chain links TRBV5-6 with TRBJ2-7, with D uncertain. V was cut by 1 base and J by 5 bases, with 13 bases left in between. Germline CDR1 and CDR2: SGHDT and YYEEEE. The CDR3 loop spans 14 amino acids. The CDR3 DNA sequence: TGTGCCAGCAGCTTGAGGCAATCTGCCCACGAGCAGTACTTC. Residues: CASSLRQSAHEQYF.

The count of this clonotype is one. The junction differs from germline at one of its ends, possibly a read error. The J gene is TRBJ2-7, the V gene TRBV10-1; 10 nucleotides match TRBD2. The CDR3 runs to 15 residues. The V gene's germline CDR1 is WNHNN and CDR2 SYGVQD (reference sequence). CDR3 DNA sequence: TGCACCAGCAGTGAGAGGGCTAGCGGGAGCTACGAGCATTACTTC. Encoded protein: CTSSERASGSYEHYF.

This chain connects TRBV5-1 to TRBJ2-2, with D hard to call. Germline V gene sequence: CDR1 SGHRS, CDR2 YFSETQ. The V and J ends lost 6 bases and 1 base respectively, with 16 bases between them. The CDR3 covers 16 residues. The CDR3 DNA is TGCGCCAGCATGCCCAGGAGTCTGTTGAACACCGGGGAGCTGTTTTTT. The encoded protein is CASMPRSLLNTGELFF.

As for this clonotype: The missing conserved phenylalanine or tryptophan at the end of this CDR3 makes a read error likely. The chain has TRBV10-3 and TRBJ2-7; 12 bases agree with TRBD2. Germline trimming cut 7 bases from V and 1 base from J; bases unmatched to any gene: 11. Germline V CDR1 and CDR2: ENHRY, SYGVKD. The CDR3 length is 17 residues. CDR3 in amino acids: CAINVSSGRAGSYEQYL. The CDR3 region has the DNA TGTGCCATCAATGTATCTAGCGGGAGGGCCGGGTCCTACGAGCAGTACTTA.

In regard to this clonotype: This could be a read error, since a much larger clone is one nucleotide away. The V call is TRBV7-9, the J call TRBJ1-3; D may be TRBD1 (5 bases). The CDR3 runs 13 residues. From germline, CDR1 is SEHNR and CDR2 FQNEAQ (reference sequence). CDR3 DNA sequence: TGTGTCAGCAGCTTAGGGGATGGAAACACCATATATTTT. Protein: CVSSLGDGNTIYF.

The chain carries TRBV24-1 and TRBJ2-1, with TRBD2 identical over 7 bases. Germline V gene lookup returns CDR1 KGHDR and CDR2 SFDVKD. Trimming took 5 bases from V and 8 from J; bases not matched to a gene: 14. The CDR3 runs to 16 residues. The CDR3 loop reads CATSVLGEGSVHEQFF. DNA for the CDR3: TGTGCCACCAGTGTCCTCGGGGAGGGCTCTGTCCATGAGCAGTTCTTC.

This clonotype was detected ten times or more. V gene TRBV5-6 combines with J gene TRBJ2-4; D is unclear. Germline V gives CDR1 SGHDT, CDR2 YYEEEE. V was pared by 2 bases and J by 2 bases, with 11 bases between. The CDR3 is 15 residues long. The CDR3 here is CASSFGWVPKNIQYF. The CDR3 bases are TGTGCCAGCAGCTTTGGTTGGGTTCCCAAAAACATTCAGTACTTC.

This clonotype was detected many times. The V gene is TRBV5-1, the J gene TRBJ1-4, with D maybe TRBD1 (5 bases). This CDR3 has 14 amino acids. With 4 bases removed from V and 5 bases from J, the gap between germline ends came to 12 bases. Germline CDR1 reads SGHRS; CDR2 reads YFSETQ. CDR3 region: CASSPGRLNEKLFF. The CDR3 bases are TGCGCCAGCAGCCCGGGACGGCTCAATGAAAAACTGTTTTTT.

This clonotype showed up many times. The V gene is TRBV30, the J gene TRBJ2-1, with TRBD2 identical over 7 bases. This CDR3 spans 10 amino acids. Germline-derived CDR1 and CDR2 are GTSNPN and SVGIG (reference sequence). This CDR3 is CAGGGVEQFF. Here the CDR3 DNA reads TGTGCGGGGGGAGGGGTTGAGCAGTTCTTC.

The chain uses TRBV5-1 and TRBJ2-4; 7 nucleotides line up with TRBD1. The V gene end was trimmed by 4 bases and the J gene end by 6 bases; junction bases not matched to a gene: 7. CDR1 is SGHRS, CDR2 YFSETQ, per germline. The CDR3 covers 14 residues. The CDR3 region is CASSDNRGGNIQYF. The CDR3 DNA reads as TGCGCCAGCAGCGACAACAGGGGTGGAAACATTCAGTACTTC.

About this clonotype itself: One end of the junction does not line up with germline, which may come from a read error. The chain employs TRBV29-1 and TRBJ2-1; 9 bases map to TRBD2. Germline V gene data show CDR1 as SQVTM and CDR2 as ANQGSEA. This CDR3 comprises 16 residues. The CDR3 bases are TGCAGCGTTAAGGACGGGCTAGCGGGGTACCGCAATGAGCAGCTCTTC. Translated, it gives CSVKDGLAGYRNEQLF.

To note about this clonotype: It is unclear where the CDR3 begins or ends on the DNA, so no DNA is shown, and the CDR3 is as TCRdb lists it. The chain couples TRBV20-1 to TRBJ1-5; the table gives TRBD1 as D, unverified against the DNA. Germline loops: CDR1 DFQATT, CDR2 SNEGSKA (reference sequence). With termini counted, the CDR3 has 12 amino acids. CDR3 in amino acids: CSVATGAQPQHF.

This clonotype was seen a few times. The chain has TRBV6-6 and TRBJ2-7; D remains ambiguous. The V end lost 4 bases, the J end lost 6 bases, and 10 bases lay between the germline ends. CDR3 size: 12 residues. The germline V gene encodes CDR1 MNHNY and CDR2 SVGAGI (reference sequence). CDR3 sequence (DNA): TGTGCCAGCAGTTCACAGAACGTCGAGCAGTACTTC. Translating it yields CASSSQNVEQYF.

This clonotype was recorded at least ten times. This chain joins TRBV29-1 and TRBJ2-5; TRBD2 might be the D (6 bases). The CDR3 consists of 14 residues. V dropped 4 bases and J dropped 4 bases, with 16 bases sitting between them. Germline CDR1 reads SQVTM; CDR2 reads ANQGSEA. The CDR3 loop reads CSVGESGSGETQYF. CDR3 sequence (DNA): TGCAGCGTTGGAGAAAGCGGGTCCGGAGAGACCCAGTACTTC.

A few counts support this clonotype. Its ends do not fully match the called genes, so a read error is possible. The V gene is TRBV10-3, the J gene TRBJ2-1; 13 nucleotides match TRBD2. The CDR3 spans 14 residues. Germline V gene lookup returns CDR1 ENHRY and CDR2 SYGVKD. DNA of the CDR3: TGTGCCATCGAAGGACTAGCGGGAGTCAATGATCAGTTCTTC. Protein: CAIEGLAGVNDQFF.

By share, this clonotype ranks as medium-sized. The chain couples TRBV5-4 to TRBJ2-1; perhaps D is TRBD1 or TRBD2 (7 bases each). The CDR3 has 12 amino acids. Germline V gene sequence: CDR1 SGHNT, CDR2 YYREEE (reference sequence). The V gene lost 5 bases and the J gene lost 7 bases, with 10 bases spanning the gap. CDR3 nucleotides: TGTGCCAGCAGTCAGGGGGGGAATGAGCAGTTCTTC. Encoded protein: CASSQGGNEQFF.

The rearrangement joins TRBV4-2 to TRBJ2-5, with 7 bases lining up with TRBD1. V dropped 10 bases and J dropped 6; count of bases not matched to a gene: 8. Germline lookup yields CDR1 LGHNA and CDR2 YNFKEQ. This CDR3 spans 12 amino acids. CDR3 DNA sequence: TGTGCCACTAGGGGGCAGGGTCAGACCCAGTACTTC. Its translation: CATRGQGQTQYF.

This clonotype was seen only a few times. The V and J genes are TRBV6-1 and TRBJ2-7, with D possibly being TRBD1 or TRBD2 (5 bases each). The CDR3 runs 15 residues. Germline values: CDR1 MNHNS, CDR2 SASEGT. V was cut by 9 bases and J by 8 bases, with 26 bases left in between. The DNA for the CDR3 is TGTGCCAGTAGTCGCCGGGACGGAGCAGGGTACAAGCAGTACTTC. This translates into CASSRRDGAGYKQYF.

This clonotype was counted ten times or more. The chain couples TRBV5-5 to TRBJ2-1; TRBD1 matches 8 bases. The germline gives CDR1 SGHKS, CDR2 YYEKEE (reference sequence). CDR3 size: 16 residues. Germline trimming cut 0 bases from V and 7 bases from J; bases unmatched to any gene: 9. CDR3 in amino acids: CASSLAIGTGGNEQFF. Here the CDR3 DNA reads TGTGCCAGCAGCTTGGCGATCGGGACAGGCGGGAATGAGCAGTTCTTC. Full variable domain (missing parts from reference TRBV5-5 and TRBJ2-1): DAGVTQSPTHLIKTRGQQVTLRCSPISGHKSVSWYQQVLGQGPQFIFQYYEKEERGRGNFPDRFSARQFPNYSSELNVNALLLGDSALYLCASSLAIGTGGNEQFFGPGTRLTVL.

This clonotype is labeled as medium-sized. This sequence joins TRBV11-3 and TRBJ2-2, with D possibly being TRBD2 (6 bases). The length of the CDR3 is 14 residues. CDR1 SGHNT and CDR2 YENEEA come from the germline V gene. V gave up 1 base and J gave up 4 bases, with 7 bases separating them. The CDR3 region has the DNA TGTGCCAGCAGCTTAGGCGGGGTCACCGGGGAGCTGTTTTTT. Translating it yields CASSLGGVTGELFF.

This clonotype was detected a few times. Relative to the germline gene, one junction end is altered; a read error may explain this. This rearrangement joins TRBV12-3 or TRBV12-4 to TRBJ2-1, with D possibly called TRBD1 or TRBD2 (6 bases each). This CDR3 spans 14 amino acids. As DNA, the CDR3 is TGTGCCAGCAGTTTCAGGAGGGGGTACAATGAGCAGTTATTC. Residues: CASSFRRGYNEQLF.

Points on this clonotype: Its ends do not fully match the called genes, so a read error is possible. The J gene is TRBJ1-1, the V gene TRBV11-3; D gene ambiguous. CDR3 length: 13 residues. Germline assignment: CDR1 SGHNT and CDR2 YENEEA. The CDR3 region is CASSPGEEVEASF. As DNA, the CDR3 is TGTGCTAGCAGCCCCGGAGAGGAGGTCGAAGCTTCCTTT.

Comment on this clonotype: A much larger clone is a single base away; this may be a read error. The gene calls are TRBV5-4 and TRBJ2-7; TRBD2 matches 9 bases. Germline CDR1 and CDR2: SGHNT and YYREEE (reference sequence). This CDR3 has 15 amino acids. The CDR3 reads CASSASAGGSYEHYF. In DNA form, the CDR3 reads TGTGCCAGCAGCGCTAGTGCGGGAGGGTCCTACGAGCACTACTTC.

About this clonotype: A much larger clone differs from this one at a single base, so this may be a read error. The chain has TRBV12-3 or TRBV12-4 and TRBJ1-4; TRBD1 is a possible D gene (5 bases). Trimming stripped 5 bases from V and 0 bases from J, with 13 bases between. The CDR3 has 16 amino acids. The CDR3 protein is CASSMGRTATNEKLFF. Here the CDR3 DNA reads TGTGCCAGCAGTATGGGACGTACGGCAACTAATGAAAAACTGTTTTTT.

This clonotype was observed a few times. The junction does not match germline at one end; this may be a read error. The V and J genes are TRBV4-1 and TRBJ1-4, with 7 bases that match TRBD1. This CDR3 is built from 16 residues. CDR1 and CDR2 (germline): MGHRA, YSYEKL. CDR3: CAGSQDRDSTNERLFF. CDR3 DNA sequence: TGCGCCGGCAGCCAAGATCGGGACAGCACTAATGAAAGACTGTTTTTT.